The 16 T cell receptor beta chains in this list originate from one sample, sequenced in a study of T cell responses to AZD1222 COVID-19 vaccine. Some clones are missing from TCRdb's copy, which holds only in-frame ones; the method was immunoSEQ multiplex PCR. Here the sample spans some 130,000 clones, 85% to 95% being singletons. The source was peripheral blood, collected 28 days after the second AZD1222 dose. The receptors shown here come from an adult who received the AZD1222 COVID-19 vaccine.

The chain uses TRBV12-3 or TRBV12-4 and TRBJ2-2, with D tentatively TRBD1 or TRBD2 (5 bases each). The CDR3 is 13 amino acids. V dropped 6 bases and J dropped 5 bases, with 10 bases sitting between them. CDR3 residues: CASSIGATGELFF. Here the CDR3 DNA reads TGTGCCAGCAGCATCGGGGCAACCGGGGAGCTGTTTTTT.

This chain connects TRBV11-3 to TRBJ1-1; D not certain. The ends were cut back, 5 bases at V and 5 bases at J, with 15 bases in the middle. Germline V gene data show CDR1 as SGHNT and CDR2 as YENEEA. The CDR3 spans 14 residues. CDR3 coding DNA: TGTGCCAGCAGCCCAGGACTCCGGGGTACTGAAGCTTTCTTT. Translation gives CASSPGLRGTEAFF.

The rearrangement joins TRBV4-1 to TRBJ1-5; TRBD1 is a possible D gene (5 bases). Trimming took off 5 bases at V and 3 bases at J, with 17 bases between the two ends. Germline values: CDR1 MGHRA, CDR2 YSYEKL. This CDR3 is 16 amino acids long. In DNA form, the CDR3 reads TGCGCCAGCAGCGAGGGGTACAGGAGGCTCAATCAGCCCCAGCATTTT. This codes for CASSEGYRRLNQPQHF.

The rearrangement joins TRBV9 to TRBJ1-2; D might be TRBD1 (6 bases). The germline V gene has CDR1 SGDLS and CDR2 YYNGEE. The V and J ends lost 4 bases and 2 bases respectively, with 9 bases between them. The CDR3 spans 13 residues. The CDR3 DNA reads TGTGCCAGCAGCTCAGGACAGAACTATGGCTACACCTTC. Residues: CASSSGQNYGYTF.

The J gene is TRBJ1-2, the V gene TRBV15; D is ambiguous. This CDR3 has 16 residues. V lost 0 bases and J lost 4, with 15 bases in between. Germline assignment: CDR1 LNHNV and CDR2 YYDKDF (reference sequence). The CDR3: CATSRERRGNPYGYTF. The CDR3 DNA sequence: TGTGCCACCAGCAGAGAACGCCGAGGAAACCCCTATGGCTACACCTTC. The variable domain in full, completed from reference TRBV15 and TRBJ1-2, reads DAMVIQNPRYQVTQFGKPVTLSCSQTLNHNVMYWYQQKSSQAPKLLFHYYDKDFNNEADTPDNFQSRRPNTSFCFLDIRSPGLGDTAMYLCATSRERRGNPYGYTFGSGTRLTVV.

J is TRBJ1-5 and V is TRBV5-6; no reliable D call. Trimming cost V 4 bases and J 3 bases, with 8 bases left between them. CDR1 is SGHDT, CDR2 YYEEEE, per germline. The CDR3 runs to 13 residues. In DNA, the CDR3 is TGTGCCAGCAGCCTCGGGTCCAATCAGCCCCAGCATTTT. Translating it yields CASSLGSNQPQHF.

This rearrangement joins TRBV2 to TRBJ1-4, with unresolved D. Trimming left V 4 bases short and J 8 bases short, with 14 bases between. Germline V gene sequence: CDR1 SNHLY, CDR2 FYNNEI. This CDR3 is built from 14 residues. The CDR3 region has the DNA TGTGCCAGCAGTGCGTCGGGCGTTGGAGAAAAACTGTTTTTT. Translating gives CASSASGVGEKLFF. Full variable domain (outside the CDR3, taken from reference TRBV2 and TRBJ1-4): EPEVTQTPSHQVTQMGQEVILRCVPISNHLYFYWYRQILGQKVEFLVSFYNNEISEKSEIFDDQFSVERPDGSNFTLKIRSTKLEDSAMYFCASSASGVGEKLFFGSGTQLSVL.

This chain links TRBV6-6 with TRBJ1-2, with D possibly matching TRBD1 (5 bases). The CDR3 totals 15 residues. Germline CDR1 is MNHNY and CDR2 is SVGAGI (reference sequence). The V end was cut by 2 bases, the J end by 4 bases, with 14 bases between. Written as DNA, the CDR3 is TGTGCCAGCAGTTACGGGGCAGAGGAGAGCTATGGCTACACCTTC. Protein sequence: CASSYGAEESYGYTF.

The V and J genes are TRBV7-9 and TRBJ2-7; no clear D gene. The CDR3 spans 11 residues. V was shortened by 2 bases and J by 8 bases, with 7 bases between the two germline ends. Germline lookup yields CDR1 SEHNR and CDR2 FQNEAQ (reference sequence). Here the CDR3 DNA reads TGTGCCAGCAGCTTAATGGGCAAGCAGTACTTC. Translated, it gives CASSLMGKQYF.

This clone appeared a single time. V gene TRBV25-1 combines with J gene TRBJ2-5; tentative D call: TRBD2 (6 bases). The V gene lost 4 bases and the J gene lost 5 bases, with 8 bases spanning the gap. Germline-derived CDR1 and CDR2 are MGHDK and SYGVNS. The CDR3 sequence is 12 residues long. CDR3 coding DNA: TGTGCCAGCAGTGGGGGGGAGGAGACCCAGTACTTC. Residues: CASSGGEETQYF. Filled out from reference TRBV25-1 and TRBJ2-5, the complete variable domain reads EADIYQTPRYLVIGTGKKITLECSQTMGHDKMYWYQQDPGMELHLIHYSYGVNSTEKGDLSSESTVSRIRTEHFPLTLESARPSHTSQYLCASSGGEETQYFGPGTRLLVL.

The chain links TRBV28 to TRBJ2-2; D is perhaps TRBD1 (6 bases). Trimming took 6 bases from V and 5 from J, leaving 10 bases between them. There are 13 residues in the CDR3. Germline CDR1 is MDHEN and CDR2 is SYDVKM. The CDR3 here is CASRDTGTGELFF. The CDR3 DNA sequence: TGTGCCAGCAGAGATACAGGGACCGGGGAGCTGTTTTTT.

The CDR3 nucleotides read TGTGCCAGCAGCCTCACAGCCGCGGGGGAATATGGCTACACCTTC. Protein: CASSLTAAGEYGYTF. The chain uses TRBV7-9 and TRBJ1-2; tentatively, D is TRBD1 (5 bases). V lost 5 bases to trimming and J lost 5 bases, with 18 bases between them. CDR1 and CDR2 (germline): SEHNR, FQNEAQ (reference sequence). CDR3 length: 15 amino acids.

This clone came up once. V and J are TRBV28 and TRBJ1-2, with 11 nucleotides matching TRBD1. The CDR3 is 15 amino acids. V was clipped by 6 bases and J by 4 bases; unmatched bases: 7. Germline assignment: CDR1 MDHEN and CDR2 SYDVKM. The CDR3 here is CASRRGQGAGYGYTF. The CDR3 DNA reads as TGTGCCAGCAGGCGCGGACAGGGGGCGGGCTATGGCTACACCTTC.

The chain combines TRBV14 with TRBJ1-1, with no clear D. This CDR3 region has 12 residues. Germline CDR1 and CDR2: SGHDN and FVKESK. The V end lost 0 bases, the J end lost 6 bases, and 5 bases lay between the germline ends. The CDR3: CASSQEESEAFF. CDR3 in DNA: TGTGCCAGCAGCCAAGAGGAGTCTGAAGCTTTCTTT.

The rearrangement links TRBV29-1 to TRBJ1-5, with 10 positions matching TRBD1. V was pared by 3 bases and J by 6 bases, with 23 bases of the junction left unmatched. Looked up from germline, CDR1 is SQVTM and CDR2 is ANQGSEA. The CDR3 spans 20 residues. CDR3: CSVEGVGPARDRGFCQPQHF. The CDR3 coding sequence is TGCAGCGTTGAGGGGGTCGGCCCCGCCCGGGACAGGGGCTTCTGTCAGCCCCAGCATTTT.

J is TRBJ2-7 and V is TRBV18, with 7 positions matching TRBD1. The V gene end was trimmed by 1 base and the J gene end by 0 bases; junction bases not matched to a gene: 0. The CDR3 runs 14 residues. Germline CDR1 reads KGHSH; CDR2 reads LQKENI. The DNA for the CDR3 is TGTGCCAGCTCACCACGGGACAGCTCCTACGAGCAGTACTTC. Translation gives CASSPRDSSYEQYF.